These 9 T cell receptor beta chains share one sample of origin, sequenced in a study of CD8 T cells in ankylosing spondylitis. TCRdb re-derived calls from the 5' RACE reads in MiXCR, one entry per CDR3 protein. Counted here are approximately 35,000 distinct CDR3 sequences, 11% occurring once; the ten biggest clones make up roughly 21%. The sequencing input was synovial fluid, either unsorted or a sorted T cell fraction (not recorded which). Receptors originate from a male donor with ankylosing spondylitis.

This clonotype showed up just a few times. The rearrangement joins TRBV7-6 to TRBJ2-7; 7 nucleotides agree with TRBD2. V was clipped by 2 bases and J by 3 bases; unmatched bases: 19. Germline V CDR1 and CDR2: SGHVS, FNYEAQ. This CDR3 has 19 amino acids. The CDR3 here is CASSLWGGSASSSHYEQYF. The DNA for the CDR3 is TGTGCCAGCAGCTTATGGGGCGGGAGTGCCTCCTCATCCCACTACGAGCAGTACTTC.

This clonotype appeared many times. The V call is TRBV29-1, the J call TRBJ2-7; D is undetermined. V was pared by 7 bases and J by 0 bases, with 13 bases between. The CDR3 is 13 residues long. Germline assignment: CDR1 SQVTM and CDR2 ANQGSEA. The CDR3 here is CSALRQSSYEQYF. Here the CDR3 DNA reads TGCAGCGCCTTGCGGCAGAGCTCCTACGAGCAGTACTTC.

Of note for this clonotype: A much larger clone lies one base from this, so it may be a read error. V gene TRBV19 combines with J gene TRBJ2-1; the D gene is possibly TRBD2 (6 bases). The CDR3 spans 13 residues. Germline V CDR1 and CDR2: LNHDA, SQIVND (reference sequence). V was trimmed by 7 bases and J by 3 bases, leaving 10 bases between them. DNA of the CDR3: TGTGCCAGTATGGACGGGGGCTACAATGAGCAGTTCTTC. Protein: CASMDGGYNEQFF.

This clonotype turned up a few times. The chain has TRBV5-1 and TRBJ2-7; 10 bases align to TRBD1. CDR1 and CDR2 (germline): SGHRS, YFSETQ. The CDR3 loop spans 15 amino acids. J was trimmed by 4 bases and V by 0 bases; bases with no gene match: 4. CDR3 sequence reads: CASSLGQGARYEQYF. The CDR3 coding sequence is TGCGCCAGCAGCTTGGGACAGGGGGCTCGGTACGAGCAGTACTTC.

The sample holds a few counts of this clonotype. This chain joins TRBV18 and TRBJ2-7; D is perhaps TRBD2 (6 bases). V gave up 8 bases and J gave up 6 bases, with 20 bases separating them. CDR1 KGHSH and CDR2 LQKENI come from the germline V gene. CDR3 length equals 14 residues. As DNA, the CDR3 is TGTGCCAGCCGCCCGTTGGGGGGAGAAGGCGAGCAGTACTTC. Translated: CASRPLGGEGEQYF.

This clonotype was recorded many times. V and J are TRBV19 and TRBJ2-1; 12 bases fit TRBD2. The CDR3 sequence is 18 residues long. The germline CDR1 and CDR2 sequences are LNHDA and SQIVND (reference sequence). After removal of 3 bases from V and 2 bases from J, the junction contained 8 bases not matched to a gene. CDR3 sequence reads: CASSIWTSGKETYNEQFF. Written as DNA, the CDR3 is TGTGCCAGTAGTATTTGGACTAGCGGGAAGGAGACCTACAATGAGCAGTTCTTC.

The sample holds many counts of this clonotype. J is TRBJ2-2 and V is TRBV6-4; a weak D match, TRBD1 (6 bases). The germline V gene has CDR1 MRHNA and CDR2 SNTAGT. The CDR3 spans 15 residues. V gave up 4 bases and J gave up 4 bases, with 13 bases separating them. The CDR3 DNA reads as TGTGCCAGCAGTGCCGGACAGAAGTCCACCGGGGAGCTGTTTTTT. Residues: CASSAGQKSTGELFF.

This clonotype was picked up many times. J is TRBJ2-7 and V is TRBV7-9, with D maybe TRBD1 (6 bases). V dropped 5 bases and J dropped 0 bases, with 14 bases sitting between them. The CDR3 contains 15 residues. Germline-derived CDR1 and CDR2 are SEHNR and FQNEAQ (reference sequence). This CDR3 is CASSRPEGGSYEQYF. The CDR3 bases are TGTGCCAGCAGCCGGCCTGAAGGGGGCTCCTACGAGCAGTACTTC.

In its sample, this clonotype was seen a few times. Here the CDR3 reads CASYPRLAVPDYEQYF. The CDR3 bases are TGTGCCAGCTACCCGAGACTAGCGGTCCCTGACTACGAGCAGTACTTC. The chain uses TRBV10-3 and TRBJ2-7; 9 bases are a match to TRBD2. There are 16 residues in the CDR3. Trimming removed 10 bases from V and 3 bases from J; junction bases left unmatched: 16. Germline values: CDR1 ENHRY, CDR2 SYGVKD.